This T cell receptor (beta chain) was observed in a study of blood T cells in healthy people across ages. Study observations and caveats: A roughly linear age-dependent decrease characterized TCR beta diversity per million T cells. When set beside aged donors, long-lived donors presented more naive CD4+ cells and higher diversity.

It was with a sample-barcoded 5' primer and a J-beta primer mix that a second PCR of roughly 7 to 11 cycles was run. TCRdb processed the 5' RACE reads anew with MiXCR; each CDR3 protein has one entry. The sample carries about 640,000 distinct CDR3 sequences, under 65% recorded once. Concerning this clonotype itself: The antigen remains undetermined.

CDR1 SQVTM and CDR2 ANQGSEA come from the germline V gene. The CDR3 runs to 13 residues. J was trimmed by 1 base and V by 8 bases; bases with no gene match: 6. Healthy Russian Caucasian donors spanned ages about 6 to 100 years. The TCR comes from a man in his 60s in good health. Sequenced: blood. The chain carries TRBV29-1 and TRBJ1-1, with TRBD1 matching over 8 bases. CDR3 sequence (DNA): TGCAGCATCCAGGGACAGGCGAACACTGAAGCTTTCTTT. Translation gives CSIQGQANTEAFF. Full variable domain (missing parts from reference TRBV29-1 and TRBJ1-1): SAVISQKPSRDICQRGTSLTIQCQVDSQVTMMFWYRQQPGQSLTLIATANQGSEATYESGFVIDKFPISRPNLTFSTLTVSNMSPEDSSIYLCSIQGQANTEAFFGQGTRLTVV.